The T cell receptor (beta chain) described here comes from a study of blood T cell repertoires in COVID-19. V was cut by 2 bases and J by 7 bases, with 12 bases left in between. In germline, CDR1 is MDHEN, CDR2 SYDVKM. This CDR3 is 15 amino acids long. Produced via immunoSEQ multiplex PCR; TCRdb's table is partial and in-frame only. The sample has roughly 100,000 clones; almost 85% are singletons. The specimen was peripheral blood. The chain links TRBV28 to TRBJ1-6; the D gene is possibly TRBD1 (5 bases). The clonotype comes from a man aged 40-49 years with active or convalescent COVID-19. CDR3 bases: TGTGCCAGCAGTTTAGTTCCCGGGGGGAATTCACCCCTCCACTTT. It yields the protein CASSLVPGGNSPLHF.